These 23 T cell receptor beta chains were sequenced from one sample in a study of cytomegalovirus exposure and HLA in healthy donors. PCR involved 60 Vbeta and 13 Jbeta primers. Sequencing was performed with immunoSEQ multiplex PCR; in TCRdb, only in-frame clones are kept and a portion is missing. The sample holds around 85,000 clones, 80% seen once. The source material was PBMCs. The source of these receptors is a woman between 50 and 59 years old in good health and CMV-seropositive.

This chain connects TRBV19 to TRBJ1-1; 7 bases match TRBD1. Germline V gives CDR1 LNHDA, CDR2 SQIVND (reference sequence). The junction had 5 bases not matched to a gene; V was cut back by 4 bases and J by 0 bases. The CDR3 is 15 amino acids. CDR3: CASSRQGFMNTEAFF. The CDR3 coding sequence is TGTGCCAGTAGTAGACAGGGTTTTATGAACACTGAAGCTTTCTTT.

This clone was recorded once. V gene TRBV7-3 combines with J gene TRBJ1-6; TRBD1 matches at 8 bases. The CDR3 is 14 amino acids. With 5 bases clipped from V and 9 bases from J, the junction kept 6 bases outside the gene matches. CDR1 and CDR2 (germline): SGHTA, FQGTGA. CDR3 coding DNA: TGTGCCAGCAGCGTTGGACAGGGAAGTTCACCCCTCCACTTT. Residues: CASSVGQGSSPLHF. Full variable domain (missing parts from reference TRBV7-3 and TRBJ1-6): GAGVSQTPSNKVTEKGKYVELRCDPISGHTALYWYRQSLGQGPEFLIYFQGTGAADDSGLPNDRFFAVRPEGSVSTLKIQRTERGDSAVYLCASSVGQGSSPLHFGNGTRLTVT.

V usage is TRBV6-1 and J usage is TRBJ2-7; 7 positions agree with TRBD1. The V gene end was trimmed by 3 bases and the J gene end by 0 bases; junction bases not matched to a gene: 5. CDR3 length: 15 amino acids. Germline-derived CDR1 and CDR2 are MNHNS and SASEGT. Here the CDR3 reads CASSEVGDSSYEQYF. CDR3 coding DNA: TGTGCCAGCAGTGAGGTTGGGGACAGCTCCTACGAGCAGTACTTC.

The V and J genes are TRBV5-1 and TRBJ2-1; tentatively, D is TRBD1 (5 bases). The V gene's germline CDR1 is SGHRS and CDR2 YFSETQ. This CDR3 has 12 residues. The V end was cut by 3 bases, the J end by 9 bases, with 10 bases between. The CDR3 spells CASSSQGREQFF. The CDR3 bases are TGCGCCAGCAGCTCCCAGGGCCGTGAGCAGTTCTTC.

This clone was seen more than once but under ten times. The CDR3 coding sequence is TGCGCCAGCAGCACTTTCGGACAGGTCAAAAACATTCAGTACTTC. Translation: CASSTFGQVKNIQYF. V usage is TRBV5-1 and J usage is TRBJ2-4; 7 bases match TRBD1. CDR1 SGHRS and CDR2 YFSETQ come from the germline V gene. CDR3 size: 15 residues. The V gene end was trimmed by 4 bases and the J gene end by 3 bases; junction bases not matched to a gene: 7.

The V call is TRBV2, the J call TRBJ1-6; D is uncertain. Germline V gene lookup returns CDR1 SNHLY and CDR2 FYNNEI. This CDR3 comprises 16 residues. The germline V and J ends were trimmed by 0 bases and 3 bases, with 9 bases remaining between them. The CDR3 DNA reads TGTGCCAGCAGTGAAGCGGGCACAGTCTATAATTCACCCCTCCACTTT. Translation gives CASSEAGTVYNSPLHF.

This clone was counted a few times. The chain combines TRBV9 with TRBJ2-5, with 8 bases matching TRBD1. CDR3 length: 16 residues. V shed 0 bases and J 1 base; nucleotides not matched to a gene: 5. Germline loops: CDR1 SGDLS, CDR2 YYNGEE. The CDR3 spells CASSVAGTGGQETQYF. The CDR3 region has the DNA TGTGCCAGCAGCGTAGCTGGGACAGGAGGCCAAGAGACCCAGTACTTC. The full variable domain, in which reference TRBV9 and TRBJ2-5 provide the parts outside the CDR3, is DSGVTQTPKHLITATGQRVTLRCSPRSGDLSVYWYQQSLDQGLQFLIQYYNGEERAKGNILERFSAQQFPDLHSELNLSSLELGDSALYFCASSVAGTGGQETQYFGPGTRLLVL.

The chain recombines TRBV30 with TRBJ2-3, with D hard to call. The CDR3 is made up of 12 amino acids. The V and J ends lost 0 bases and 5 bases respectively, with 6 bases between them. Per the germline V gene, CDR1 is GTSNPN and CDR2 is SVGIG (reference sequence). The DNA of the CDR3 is TGTGCCTGGAGTGTACTTAGAGATACGCAGTATTTT. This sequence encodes CAWSVLRDTQYF.

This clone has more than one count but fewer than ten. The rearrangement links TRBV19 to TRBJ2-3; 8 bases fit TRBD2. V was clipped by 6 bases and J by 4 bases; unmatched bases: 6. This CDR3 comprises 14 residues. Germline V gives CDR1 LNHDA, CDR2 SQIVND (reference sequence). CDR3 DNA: TGTGCCAGTAGGTTCGGGGGGGCGTCAGATACGCAGTATTTT. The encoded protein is CASRFGGASDTQYF. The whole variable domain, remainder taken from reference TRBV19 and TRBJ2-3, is DGGITQSPKYLFRKEGQNVTLSCEQNLNHDAMYWYRQDPGQGLRLIYYSQIVNDFQKGDIAEGYSVSREKKESFPLTVTSAQKNPTAFYLCASRFGGASDTQYFGPGTRLTVL.

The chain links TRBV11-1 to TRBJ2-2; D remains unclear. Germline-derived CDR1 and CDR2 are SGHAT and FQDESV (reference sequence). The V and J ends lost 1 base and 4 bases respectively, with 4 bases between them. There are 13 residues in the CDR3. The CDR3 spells CASSLGLTGELFF. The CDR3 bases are TGTGCCAGCAGCTTAGGACTCACCGGGGAGCTGTTTTTT.

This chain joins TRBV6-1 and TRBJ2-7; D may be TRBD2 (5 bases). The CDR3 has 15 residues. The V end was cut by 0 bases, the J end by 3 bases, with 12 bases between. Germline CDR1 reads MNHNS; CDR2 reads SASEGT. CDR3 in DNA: TGTGCCAGCAGTGAAGCGCTATCAGCGGTCTACGAGCAGTACTTC. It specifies CASSEALSAVYEQYF.

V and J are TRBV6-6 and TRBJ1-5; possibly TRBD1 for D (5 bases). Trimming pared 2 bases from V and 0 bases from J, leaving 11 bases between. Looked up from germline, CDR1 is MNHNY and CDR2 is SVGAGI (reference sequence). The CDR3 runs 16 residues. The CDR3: CASSYISGNSNQPQHF. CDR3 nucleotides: TGTGCCAGCAGTTACATTTCAGGGAATAGCAATCAGCCCCAGCATTTT.

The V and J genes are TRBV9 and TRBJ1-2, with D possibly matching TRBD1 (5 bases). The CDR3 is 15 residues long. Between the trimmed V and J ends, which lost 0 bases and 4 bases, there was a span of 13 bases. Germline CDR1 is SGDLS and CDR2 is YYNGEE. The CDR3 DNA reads TGTGCCAGCAGCGTAGAGGTGGGGGGTACCTATGGCTACACCTTC. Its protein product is CASSVEVGGTYGYTF.

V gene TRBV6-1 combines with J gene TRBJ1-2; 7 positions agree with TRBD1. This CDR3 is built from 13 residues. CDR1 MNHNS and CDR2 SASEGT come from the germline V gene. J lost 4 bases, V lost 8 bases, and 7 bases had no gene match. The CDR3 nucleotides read TGTGCCAGCGTTTACAGGGGTACCTATGGCTACACCTTC. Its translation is CASVYRGTYGYTF.

The CDR3 sequence: CASSLRSSSYEQYF. Written as DNA, the CDR3 is TGTGCCAGCAGCTTACGGTCGAGCTCCTACGAGCAGTACTTC. The chain links TRBV7-8 to TRBJ2-7; the D is unclear. The V end lost 2 bases, the J end lost 0 bases, and 8 bases lay between the germline ends. CDR3 length equals 14 residues. Germline V gene data show CDR1 as SGHVS and CDR2 as FQNEAQ.

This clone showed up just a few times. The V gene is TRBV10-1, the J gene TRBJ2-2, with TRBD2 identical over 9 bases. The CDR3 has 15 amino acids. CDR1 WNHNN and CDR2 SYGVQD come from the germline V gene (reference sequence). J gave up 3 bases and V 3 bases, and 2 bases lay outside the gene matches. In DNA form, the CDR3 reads TGCGCCAGCAGTGACGGCGGGAGGGACACCGGGGAGCTGTTTTTT. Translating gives CASSDGGRDTGELFF.

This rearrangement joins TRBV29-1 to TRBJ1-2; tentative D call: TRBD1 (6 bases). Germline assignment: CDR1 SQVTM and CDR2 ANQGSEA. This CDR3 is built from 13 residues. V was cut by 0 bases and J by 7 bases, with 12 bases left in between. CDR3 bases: TGCAGCGTTGAAGATGCAGGGGATAGTGGCTACACCTTC. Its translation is CSVEDAGDSGYTF.

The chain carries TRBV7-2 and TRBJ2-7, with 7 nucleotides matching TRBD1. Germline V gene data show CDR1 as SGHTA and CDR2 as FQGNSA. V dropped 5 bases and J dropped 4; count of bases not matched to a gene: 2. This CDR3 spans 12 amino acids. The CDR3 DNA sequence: TGTGCCAGCAGCCTGACAGGGTACGAGCAGTACTTC. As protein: CASSLTGYEQYF.

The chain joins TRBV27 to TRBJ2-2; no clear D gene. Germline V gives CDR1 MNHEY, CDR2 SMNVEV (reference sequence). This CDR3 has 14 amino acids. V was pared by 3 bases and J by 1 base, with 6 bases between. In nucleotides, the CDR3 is TGTGCCAGCAGTTTTAGACAGAACACCGGGGAGCTGTTTTTT. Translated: CASSFRQNTGELFF.

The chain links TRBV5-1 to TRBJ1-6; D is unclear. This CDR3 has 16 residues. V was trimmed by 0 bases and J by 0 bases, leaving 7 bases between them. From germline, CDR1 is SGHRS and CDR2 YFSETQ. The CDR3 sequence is CASSLVQSSYNSPLHF. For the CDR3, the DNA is TGCGCCAGCAGCTTGGTACAGAGCTCCTATAATTCACCCCTCCACTTT.

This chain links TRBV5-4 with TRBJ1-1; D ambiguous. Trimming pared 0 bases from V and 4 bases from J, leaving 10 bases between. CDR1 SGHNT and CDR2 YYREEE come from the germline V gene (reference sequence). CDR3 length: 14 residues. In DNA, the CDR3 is TGTGCCAGCAGCTTGGGTCACGGTCCCACTGAAGCTTTCTTT. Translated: CASSLGHGPTEAFF.

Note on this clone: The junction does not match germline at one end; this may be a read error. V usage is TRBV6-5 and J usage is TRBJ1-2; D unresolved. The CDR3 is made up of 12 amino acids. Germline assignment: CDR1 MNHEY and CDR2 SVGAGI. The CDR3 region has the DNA TGTGCCAGCAGCTCATATAACTATGGCCACACCTTC. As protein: CASSSYNYGHTF.

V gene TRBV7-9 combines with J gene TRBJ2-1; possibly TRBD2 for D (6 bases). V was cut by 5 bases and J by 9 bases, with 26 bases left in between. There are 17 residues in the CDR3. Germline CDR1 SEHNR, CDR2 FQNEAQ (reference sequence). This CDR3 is CASSPSWRESLSSEQFF. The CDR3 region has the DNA TGTGCCAGCAGCCCCTCCTGGAGGGAGAGTCTCTCAAGTGAGCAGTTCTTC.